The source of this T cell receptor (beta chain) is a study of response to subunit inactivated influenza vaccine. The V end lost 1 base, the J end lost 4 bases, and 14 bases lay between the germline ends. Germline assignment: CDR1 SGHVS and CDR2 FQNEAQ. The CDR3 sequence is 16 residues long. Study outcomes and limitations: Each seasonal influenza vaccination, the authors suggested, recruits few new T cells.

TCRdb itself ran the RT-PCR reads through MiXCR, one entry per CDR3 protein. Of about 500,000 distinct CDR3 sequences detected, 15% to 20% appear once; the ten largest clones hold approximately 3%. About this clonotype: Its cognate antigen is unknown.

This specimen was CD4+ T cells sorted from PBMCs, taken roughly 24 months after vaccination. This TCR came from a man between 50 and 70 years old who received an inactivated influenza vaccine. The rearrangement links TRBV7-8 to TRBJ2-1; D remains unclear. The CDR3 region is CASSLEWNSRYNEQFF. The CDR3 DNA sequence: TGTGCCAGCAGCTTAGAATGGAACAGCAGGTACAATGAGCAGTTCTTC.